The 13 T cell receptor beta chains below were found in one sample sequenced in a study of human T cells and chemical hapten exposure. TCRdb re-called the RACE reads with MiXCR, one entry per CDR3 protein. The table includes more than 60,000 distinct CDR3 sequences, about 9.3% detected once. Regarding time point: patch test 2, 6 weeks after DPC sensitization. Treatment described: therapeutic diphenylcyclopropenone sensitization with weekly scalp DPC. The material sequenced was whole blood, taken in connection with sensitization to the hapten diphenylcyclopropenone (DPC). The receptors originated from a woman aged 45-59 years with alopecia areata. Some clones in this sample may be carry-over from other donors' samples.

Notes on this clonotype: This may come from a read error, since a much larger clone is one base off. This chain links TRBV20-1 with TRBJ2-3, with D possibly TRBD2 on 5 matching bases. CDR3 length equals 14 residues. Germline CDR1 and CDR2: DFQATT and SNEGSKA (reference sequence). In nucleotides, the CDR3 is TGCGGTGTGAGGGAGAGGGTGGGCACAGATACGCAGTATTTT. This gives the protein CGVRERVGTDTQYF.

The chain combines TRBV29-1 with TRBJ1-3; no reliable D call. Germline V gives CDR1 SQVTM, CDR2 ANQGSEA. The CDR3 extends over 12 amino acids. Trimming pared 4 bases from V and 0 bases from J, leaving 4 bases between. The CDR3 loop reads CSVGVSGNTIYF. CDR3 bases: TGCAGCGTTGGGGTCTCTGGAAACACCATATATTTT.

The chain couples TRBV20-1 to TRBJ2-7; 9 positions agree with TRBD1. CDR3 size: 14 residues. The germline V gene encodes CDR1 DFQATT and CDR2 SNEGSKA (reference sequence). Unmatched junction bases numbered 6, after V lost 1 base and J lost 5 bases. The CDR3 region is CSARAGTGRHEQYF. Here the CDR3 DNA reads TGCAGTGCTAGAGCGGGGACAGGGAGGCACGAGCAGTACTTC.

The table lists this clonotype with many counts. The chain carries TRBV10-3 and TRBJ2-2, with TRBD2 matching over 13 bases. CDR3 size: 16 residues. CDR1 is ENHRY and CDR2 is SYGVKD in the germline V gene. V was clipped by 10 bases and J by 3 bases; unmatched bases: 8. CDR3 amino acids: CATGLAGAPHTGELFF. The CDR3 bases are TGTGCCACAGGACTAGCGGGAGCCCCCCACACCGGGGAGCTGTTTTTT.

The chain employs TRBV3-1 and TRBJ2-3; D may correspond to TRBD1 or TRBD2 (5 bases each). The germline V gene has CDR1 LGHDT and CDR2 YNNKEL (reference sequence). The CDR3 contains 16 residues. Trimming removed 1 base from V and 1 base from J, with 12 bases in between. CDR3 DNA: TGTGCCAGCAGCCAAGGGGGACGGGACGGCACAGATACGCAGTATTTT. As protein: CASSQGGRDGTDTQYF.

This clonotype has just a few counts. The chain employs TRBV7-2 and TRBJ2-5, with unresolved D. The V and J ends lost 1 base and 5 bases respectively, with 11 bases between them. The CDR3 has 14 residues. Per the germline V gene, CDR1 is SGHTA and CDR2 is FQGNSA. The CDR3, as DNA: TGTGCCAGCAGCTTAGGGTCTGGGAAGGAGACCCAGTACTTC. Translating gives CASSLGSGKETQYF.

The gene calls are TRBV20-1 and TRBJ1-1; D gene unclear. The germline V and J ends were trimmed by 0 bases and 1 base, with 9 bases remaining between them. Germline CDR1 is DFQATT and CDR2 is SNEGSKA (reference sequence). The CDR3 is 14 amino acids. CDR3 region: CSARDPSQNTEAFF. As DNA, the CDR3 is TGCAGTGCTAGAGATCCCTCCCAGAACACTGAAGCTTTCTTT.

This clonotype was seen repeatedly, ten times or more. The V gene is TRBV29-1, the J gene TRBJ1-1; 7 nucleotides match TRBD1. This CDR3 region has 12 residues. Germline CDR1 is SQVTM and CDR2 is ANQGSEA. J gave up 8 bases and V 6 bases, and 9 bases lay outside the gene matches. DNA of the CDR3: TGCAGCGTGGGACGACAGGGCTTCGAAGCTTTCTTT. Translating it yields CSVGRQGFEAFF. Full variable domain (outside the CDR3, taken from reference TRBV29-1 and TRBJ1-1): SAVISQKPSRDICQRGTSLTIQCQVDSQVTMMFWYRQQPGQSLTLIATANQGSEATYESGFVIDKFPISRPNLTFSTLTVSNMSPEDSSIYLCSVGRQGFEAFFGQGTRLTVV.

This clonotype was detected ten times or more. The chain carries TRBV6-5 and TRBJ2-3, with D maybe TRBD2 (6 bases). V shed 4 bases and J shed 2 bases, with 13 bases lying between them. From germline, CDR1 is MNHEY and CDR2 SVGAGI. CDR3 size: 15 residues. CDR3 nucleotide sequence: TGTGCCAGCAGTTCCGTAGCGGCAAACACAGATACGCAGTATTTT. Its translation is CASSSVAANTDTQYF.

The sample holds a few counts of this clonotype. CDR3 loop: CATRDRVNYGYTF. Written as DNA, the CDR3 is TGTGCCACCCGCGACAGGGTTAACTATGGCTACACCTTC. The chain carries TRBV19 and TRBJ1-2; 7 bases align to TRBD1. V shed 10 bases and J 1 base; nucleotides not matched to a gene: 6. CDR3 length: 13 amino acids. Per the germline V gene, CDR1 is LNHDA and CDR2 is SQIVND (reference sequence). Full variable domain (rest looked up from reference TRBV19 and TRBJ1-2): DGGITQSPKYLFRKEGQNVTLSCEQNLNHDAMYWYRQDPGQGLRLIYYSQIVNDFQKGDIAEGYSVSREKKESFPLTVTSAQKNPTAFYLCATRDRVNYGYTFGSGTRLTVV.

J is TRBJ2-4 and V is TRBV20-1, with 7 bases matching TRBD2. The CDR3 contains 14 residues. Trimming cost V 2 bases and J 8 bases; bases outside gene matches: 9. The germline V gene has CDR1 DFQATT and CDR2 SNEGSKA (reference sequence). CDR3: CSARYSTSSDIQYF. Here the CDR3 DNA reads TGCAGTGCTAGATATTCGACTAGCTCCGACATTCAGTACTTC.

This clonotype was seen at least ten times. The V call is TRBV12-3 or TRBV12-4, the J call TRBJ2-4; no firm D call. This CDR3 contains 13 residues. V was trimmed by 5 bases and J by 3 bases, leaving 8 bases between them. CDR3 residues: CASSGVVKNIQYF. The CDR3 DNA is TGTGCCAGCAGTGGGGTCGTCAAAAACATTCAGTACTTC.

In this sample, this clonotype turned up many times. The chain uses TRBV20-1 and TRBJ2-5; D is possibly TRBD1 (6 bases). CDR1 is DFQATT, CDR2 SNEGSKA, per germline (reference sequence). There are 13 residues in the CDR3. The CDR3 protein is CSARTDGLETQYF. As DNA, the CDR3 is TGCAGCGCCCGGACAGACGGGCTGGAGACCCAGTACTTC.